Reported below is one T cell receptor (beta chain). As yet, its antigen is unknown. Trimming removed 5 bases at V and 0 bases at J, with 15 bases between. The germline V gene encodes CDR1 MNHEY and CDR2 SMNVEV (reference sequence). This CDR3 spans 16 amino acids. The data were taken from a study of OX40 agonist ivuxolimab in advanced cancers. Study-level background: Averaging roughly 60 years in age, with a range of roughly 23 to 80, the cohort was around 83% male. Overall study results and limits: Average numbers of expanded clones were greater in CD8+ T cells than in CD4+.

Clones were sequenced by immunoSEQ multiplex PCR, and TCRdb holds only the in-frame ones, with some missing. The sample carries about 73,000 clones, around 84% recorded once. Autoimmune disease history or systemic immunosuppression led to patients being barred. The input for sequencing was CD4+ or CD8+ T cells sorted from blood, taken in a trial of the OX40 agonist ivuxolimab. The chain employs TRBV27 and TRBJ2-3, with D possibly being TRBD1 (5 bases). The clonotype comes from an adult with an advanced solid tumor such as melanoma, head and neck, liver or kidney cancer. This CDR3 reads CASSPDRGYSTDTQYF. Here the CDR3 DNA reads TGTGCCAGCAGTCCTGACAGAGGTTATAGCACAGATACGCAGTATTTT.